Listed below are T cell receptor beta chains from one sample, sequenced in a study of T cell responses to AZD1222 COVID-19 vaccine. Sequencing used immunoSEQ multiplex PCR; TCRdb keeps in-frame clones, though not all of them. The profile shows 100,000 to 130,000 clones, about 89% of them singletons. The input for sequencing was peripheral blood, taken on day 0 of AZD1222 vaccination. These receptors were collected from an adult in good health. Each CDR3 is given with its conserved first and last residue. The D gene is left open where the match is weak. Only part of the rows carry a size: once, few, many, or a class if the clone is expanded.

TRBD1 TRBJ1-1 once 12 TRBV5-1 TGCGCCAGCAGCGTGGACAGGGATGAAGCTTTCTTT CASSVDRDEAFF
TRBD1 TRBJ1-6 NA 13 TRBV6-5 TGTGCCAGCAGTAGACAGGGTGATTCACCCCTCCACTTT CASSRQGDSPLHF
NA TRBJ2-7 NA 15 TRBV21-1 TGTGCCAGCAGCAAAGCGGAAACTAACTCCTACGAGCAGTACTTC CASSKAETNSYEQYF
TRBD1 TRBJ1-6 NA 15 TRBV7-2 TGTGCCAGCAGCCTTCTGACAGGGATGAGATCACCCCTCCACTTT CASSLLTGMRSPLHF
NA TRBJ1-6 NA 13 TRBV7-6 TGTGCCAGCAGCTTACCCGGTGGGTCACCCCTCCACTTT CASSLPGGSPLHF
TRBD1 TRBJ1-4 NA 17 TRBV4-2 TGTGCCAGCAGCCAAGAAGGGGGACAGGGTCGAATTGAAAAACTGTTTTTT CASSQEGGQGRIEKLFF
NA TRBJ2-7 NA 13 TRBV3-1/TRBV3-2 TGTGCCAGCAGCCAATCCGTCCTATACGAGCAGTACTTC CASSQSVLYEQYF
NA TRBJ1-3 NA 16 TRBV6-1 TGTGCCAGCAGTGAAGGAAGCCGCCCGTTTGGAAACACCATATATTTT CASSEGSRPFGNTIYF
NA TRBJ1-2 NA 14 TRBV28 TGTGCCTCCGCCGGGACAAACAAAAACTATGGCTACACCTTC CASAGTNKNYGYTF
NA TRBJ1-3 NA 15 TRBV5-1 TGCGCCAGCAGCTTGGCCCAGGGAGCTGGAAACACCATATATTTT CASSLAQGAGNTIYF
TRBD1 TRBJ1-4 NA 15 TRBV28 TGTGCCAGCAGACCTTCGGGGACAGGGGTTGAAAAACTGTTTTTT CASRPSGTGVEKLFF
NA TRBJ2-5 NA 14 TRBV7-3 TGTGCCAGCAGTCCTGGACGGGGCCAAGAGACCCAGTACTTC CASSPGRGQETQYF
TRBD2 TRBJ2-2 NA 16 TRBV18 TGTGCCAGCTCACCAAGATTAGCGGGAGCGGTCGGGGAGCTGTTTTTT CASSPRLAGAVGELFF
NA TRBJ1-3 NA 12 TRBV11-1 TGTGCCAGCAGCCAGACGGGAAACACCATATATTTT CASSQTGNTIYF
NA TRBJ1-1 NA 15 TRBV4-3 TGCGCCAGCAGCCAAGTCGACAGGCAGAACACTGAAGCTTTCTTT CASSQVDRQNTEAFF
NA TRBJ1-2 NA 15 TRBV4-1 TGCGCCAGCAGCGCCCCCGGACAGAGGGTAAATGGCTACACCTTC CASSAPGQRVNGYTF
TRBD1 TRBJ1-5 NA 17 TRBV28 TGTGCCAGCAGTTCAGGGACAGTTCTTTATAGCAATCAGCCCCAGCATTTT CASSSGTVLYSNQPQHF
TRBD2 TRBJ2-1 NA 16 TRBV4-3 TGCGCCAGCAGCCAACGGACTAGCGGGTCCTACAATGAGCAGTTCTTC CASSQRTSGSYNEQFF
TRBD1 TRBJ2-2 NA 15 TRBV7-9 TGTGCCAGCATCACAGGGGTTCTGGGAACCGGGGAGCTGTTTTTT CASITGVLGTGELFF
NA TRBJ2-2 NA 15 TRBV27 TGTGCCACATCCATTCAATCTAGGGGAACCGGGGAGCTGTTTTTT CATSIQSRGTGELFF
NA TRBJ2-3 once 12 TRBV29-1 TGCAGCACCGGGACTCCCGGCGATACGCAGTATTTT CSTGTPGDTQYF
NA TRBJ1-3 NA 15 TRBV19 TGTGCCAGTAGTCTTCTATTGGTCTCTGGAAACACCATATATTTT CASSLLLVSGNTIYF
NA TRBJ1-3 NA 14 TRBV30 TGTGCCTGGGAACGGGTTCGCTCTGGAAACACCATATATTTT CAWERVRSGNTIYF
TRBD1 TRBJ2-7 NA 13 TRBV30 TGTGCCTGGAGTGTGGGACAGGGCGACGAGCAGTACTTC CAWSVGQGDEQYF
TRBD1 TRBJ1-4 NA 14 TRBV7-9 TGTGCCAGCGCCGATAATTTACAGGGGGCCGGGCTGTTTTTT CASADNLQGAGLFF
TRBD1 TRBJ1-4 NA 15 TRBV3-1/TRBV3-2 TGTGCCAGCAGCCAAGTGGGGACAGCTAATGAAAAACTGTTTTTT CASSQVGTANEKLFF
TRBD1 TRBJ1-5 once 15 TRBV28 TGTGCCAGCAGTTCCCTGACAGGGGAAGATCAGCCCCAGCATTTT CASSSLTGEDQPQHF
NA TRBJ2-7 NA 14 TRBV28 TGTGCCAGCAGTTTCCCGGGACCCCTAGGCGAGCAGTACTTC CASSFPGPLGEQYF
TRBD2 TRBJ2-3 NA 14 TRBV27 TGTGCCAGCAAGCTAGCGGGAGGCACAGATACGCAGTATTTT CASKLAGGTDTQYF
TRBD1 TRBJ2-1 NA 15 TRBV4-1 TGCGCCAGCAGCCTACCGGGACAGGGATACAATGAGCAGTTCTTC CASSLPGQGYNEQFF
NA TRBJ1-4 few 15 TRBV6-4 TGTGCCAGCAGTGTTTCTCACGGGTTTAATGAAAAACTGTTTTTT CASSVSHGFNEKLFF
NA TRBJ1-2 NA 15 TRBV7-2 TGTGCCAGCACCATCTCACCCCCGGGCAGCTATGGCTACACCTTC CASTISPPGSYGYTF
TRBD2 TRBJ2-5 NA 17 TRBV14 TGTGCCAGCAGCCATCGTCTAGCGGGAGAGAGGCGGGAGACCCAGTACTTC CASSHRLAGERRETQYF
TRBD1 TRBJ2-1 NA 17 TRBV30 TGTGCCTGGAGTGGACGTGGGACAGGAAGACTGAACAATGAGCAGTTCTTC CAWSGRGTGRLNNEQFF
NA TRBJ1-5 NA 16 TRBV7-8 TGTGCCAGCAGCTTAGATTCAGGGGTCTTCAATCAGCCCCAGCATTTT CASSLDSGVFNQPQHF
TRBD1 TRBJ1-1 NA 14 TRBV27 TGTGCCAGCATCCGACAGGGGGCGCCCACTGAAGCTTTCTTT CASIRQGAPTEAFF
NA TRBJ1-4 NA 13 TRBV18 TGTGCCAGCAGAAAGGCATTTAATGAAAAACTGTTTTTT CASRKAFNEKLFF
TRBD1 TRBJ1-2 once 14 TRBV7-9 TGTGCCAGCAGCCCGGGGGACAGGAACTATGGCTACACCTTC CASSPGDRNYGYTF
NA TRBJ1-2 few 16 TRBV7-3 TGTGCCAGCAGCTTAAACCCCCGGACGGAAAACTATGGCTACACCTTC CASSLNPRTENYGYTF
NA TRBJ1-6 NA 16 TRBV9 TGTGCCAGCAGCGTAGACAGGAGAATGGCAGGTTCACCCCTCCACTTT CASSVDRRMAGSPLHF
NA TRBJ2-2 NA 13 TRBV6-2/TRBV6-3 TGTGCCAGCAGTTCCCACAACGCCGGGGAGCTGTTTTTT CASSSHNAGELFF
NA TRBJ1-6 NA 12 TRBV12-3/TRBV12-4 TGTGCCAGCAGTTCCGGGGGTTCACCCCTCCACTTT CASSSGGSPLHF
NA TRBJ1-1 few 12 TRBV6-5 TGTGCCAGCAGTTTAAATGGTCAGGGAGCTTTCTTT CASSLNGQGAFF
TRBD1 TRBJ2-2 NA 18 TRBV28 TGTGCCAGCAGGGGTTCGACAGGGCGACTTTTGAACACCGGGGAGCTGTTTTTT CASRGSTGRLLNTGELFF
TRBD2 TRBJ2-1 once 16 TRBV27 TGTGCCAGCAGTCCCCAGCGGGGCAGTTCCTACAATGAGCAGTTCTTC CASSPQRGSSYNEQFF
TRBD1 TRBJ2-1 NA 14 TRBV2 TGTGCCGGAGGTAGGACAGGGGTCTACAATGAGCAGTTCTTC CAGGRTGVYNEQFF
TRBD2 TRBJ2-4 NA 15 TRBV5-1 TGCGCCAGCAGCTTGGTAGCGGGAGTGGGAAACATTCAGTACTTC CASSLVAGVGNIQYF
NA TRBJ1-5 NA 15 TRBV19 TGTGCCAGTAGCCCGGGACATAGCAACAATCAGCCCCAGCATTTT CASSPGHSNNQPQHF
NA TRBJ1-5 few 15 TRBV5-1 TGCGCCAGCAGCTTGGACAGTAATAGCAATCAGCCCCAGCATTTT CASSLDSNSNQPQHF
TRBD1 TRBJ1-2 NA 15 TRBV3-1/TRBV3-2 TGTGCCAGCAGCCAACAACAGGGGCCCTACTATGGCTACACCTTC CASSQQQGPYYGYTF
TRBD1 TRBJ2-7 NA 13 TRBV19 TGTGCCAGCGGCCCGACAGGGACCTACGAGCAGTACTTC CASGPTGTYEQYF
TRBD1 TRBJ1-2 NA 13 TRBV7-9 TGTGCCAGCAGCTACGGGGACAGCTATGGCTACACCTTC CASSYGDSYGYTF
TRBD1 TRBJ2-1 NA 13 TRBV4-2 TGTGCCAGCAGCCTCGGACAGGGGAATGAGCAGTTCTTC CASSLGQGNEQFF
NA TRBJ2-7 NA 15 TRBV5-5 TGTGCCAGCAGCAATGGGGGCTTCTTGGCCTACGAGCAGTACTTC CASSNGGFLAYEQYF
NA TRBJ2-1 NA 13 TRBV21-1 TGTGCCAGCGCGGACAGGGGGCCGGATGAGCAGTTCTTC CASADRGPDEQFF
NA TRBJ1-2 NA 15 TRBV5-1 TGCGCCAGCAGCTTGGACTCGGCAGGGAACTATGGCTACACCTTC CASSLDSAGNYGYTF
NA TRBJ1-4 NA 12 TRBV7-8 TGTGCCAGCAGCTCCCAGAGGGAAAAACTGTTTTTT CASSSQREKLFF
TRBD2 TRBJ2-7 NA 14 TRBV9 TGTGCCAGCAGCTCGGGACTAGCGTCCTACGAGCAGTACTTC CASSSGLASYEQYF
NA TRBJ2-6 NA 20 TRBV7-3 TGTGCCAGCAGCTTATTGGGTCGTGGCAGGGCTGAATCTGGGGCCAACGTCCTGACTTTC CASSLLGRGRAESGANVLTF
NA TRBJ2-6 once 13 TRBV29-1 TGCAGCGTCGTCCGCTCTGGGGCCAACGTCCTGACTTTC CSVVRSGANVLTF